The rows below give T cell receptor beta chains drawn from one sample of a study of beta chain features in type 1 diabetes. Generated by immunoSEQ multiplex PCR, the TCRdb table keeps only in-frame clones and is missing some. The sample shows 300,000 to 450,000 clones, around 12% of them seen only once. Sequencing was performed on naive CD4+ T cells from blood. These receptors were taken from a man younger than 35 in good health. The CDR3 runs from the conserved cysteine through the conserved F or W. D genes are given only for firm matches. Expanded clones are given a class, and other clones once, few, many or no size at all.

D,J,size,V,CDR3,DNA
NA,TRBJ1-5,few,TRBV28,CASSGLQPQHF,TGTGCCAGCAGCGGACTTCAGCCCCAGCATTTT
NA,TRBJ2-6,few,TRBV6-5,CASSYRGGANVLTF,TGTGCCAGCAGTTACCGGGGGGGGGCCAACGTCCTGACTTTC
NA,TRBJ1-5,NA,TRBV11-3,CASSPGVRSNQPQHF,TGTGCCAGCAGCCCGGGGGTCCGGAGCAATCAGCCCCAGCATTTT
TRBD1,TRBJ2-7,NA,TRBV5-4,CASSLGRGPYEQYF,TGTGCCAGCAGCTTGGGCAGGGGGCCTTACGAGCAGTACTTC
TRBD1,TRBJ2-1,NA,TRBV7-9,CASSSVRGPYNEQFF,TGTGCCAGCAGTTCAGTCAGGGGGCCCTACAATGAGCAGTTCTTC
NA,TRBJ1-1,few,TRBV29-1,CSVGGVGTEAFF,TGCAGCGTGGGGGGGGTGGGCACTGAAGCTTTCTTT
TRBD1,TRBJ2-7,NA,TRBV30,CAWDSGQPPHEQYF,TGTGCCTGGGATTCGGGACAGCCGCCCCACGAGCAGTACTTC
NA,TRBJ2-3,NA,TRBV5-1,CASSLVGGGTDTQYF,TGCGCCAGCAGCTTGGTTGGCGGAGGTACAGATACGCAGTATTTT
TRBD1,TRBJ2-7,few,TRBV6-5,CASTPGDRYYEQYF,TGTGCCAGTACACCTGGGGACAGGTACTACGAGCAGTACTTC
TRBD1,TRBJ1-1,NA,TRBV5-1,CASSPRTGRGMNTEAFF,TGCGCCAGCAGCCCCAGGACAGGGCGGGGTATGAACACTGAAGCTTTCTTT
TRBD2,TRBJ2-5,NA,TRBV9,CASSVGLAGRQETQYF,TGTGCCAGCAGCGTAGGACTAGCGGGCCGGCAAGAGACCCAGTACTTC
NA,TRBJ1-1,few,TRBV13,CASSLGPGTEAFF,TGTGCCAGCAGCTTAGGCCCAGGGACTGAAGCTTTCTTT
NA,TRBJ2-6,NA,TRBV30,CAWSDHSGSGANVLTF,TGTGCCTGGAGTGATCACAGTGGCTCTGGGGCCAACGTCCTGACTTTC
NA,TRBJ1-2,NA,TRBV29-1,CSVGRRNTGNGYTF,TGCAGCGTGGGACGGCGAAATACAGGGAACGGCTACACCTTC
NA,TRBJ1-1,NA,TRBV9,CASSPSSQVQQAFF,TGTGCCAGCAGCCCCTCCTCCCAGGTCCAACAGGCTTTCTTT
TRBD2,TRBJ2-5,few,TRBV6-6,CASTTSGLEETQYF,TGTGCCAGCACCACTAGCGGTCTAGAAGAGACCCAGTACTTC
NA,TRBJ2-3,NA,TRBV6-5,CASSSGRGVRTDTQYF,TGTGCCAGCAGTTCGGGCAGGGGGGTTCGTACAGATACGCAGTATTTT